The 21 T cell receptor beta chains given below trace back to one sample, sequenced in a study of graft-versus-host responses after intestinal transplantation. Libraries were prepared by immunoSEQ multiplex PCR; TCRdb keeps only in-frame clonotypes and omits some of them. The data hold about 100,000 clones, with roughly 87% observed a single time. These receptors are not linked to any known antigen. The sample consisted of unstimulated CD4+ T cells sorted from spleen or lymph node cells, taken before transplant. The receptor source for this set is a human donor who was the organ donor for an intestinal transplant.

This clone occurred once. V gene TRBV18 combines with J gene TRBJ1-1; a possible D gene is TRBD1 (6 bases). Germline lookup yields CDR1 KGHSH and CDR2 LQKENI. V was cut by 3 bases and J by 4 bases, with 9 bases left in between. This CDR3 has 13 residues. The CDR3 sequence: CASSPQGRTEAFF. DNA of the CDR3: TGTGCCAGCTCACCCCAGGGGCGCACTGAAGCTTTCTTT.

The CDR3, as DNA: TGTGCCTGGGACTCAGGGGGCACTGAAGCTTTCTTT. Its protein product is CAWDSGGTEAFF. The rearrangement links TRBV30 to TRBJ1-1; TRBD1 agrees at 7 bases. Germline assignment: CDR1 GTSNPN and CDR2 SVGIG (reference sequence). CDR3 length: 12 amino acids. J was trimmed by 4 bases and V by 5 bases; bases with no gene match: 4.

The chain joins TRBV7-9 to TRBJ1-4; a weak D match, TRBD1 (5 bases). The germline gives CDR1 SEHNR, CDR2 FQNEAQ (reference sequence). Trimming shortened V by 3 bases and J by 11 bases, and 10 bases separated the two germline ends. The CDR3 covers 12 residues. The DNA for the CDR3 is TGTGCCAGCAGCTTCGAGCAGGGCAAACTGTTTTTT. Translated, it gives CASSFEQGKLFF.

The gene calls are TRBV4-2 and TRBJ2-2; 8 bases map to TRBD1. V lost 4 bases, J lost 3 bases, and 7 bases stayed unmatched. Germline-derived CDR1 and CDR2 are LGHNA and YNFKEQ. The CDR3 is 16 amino acids. DNA for the CDR3: TGTGCCAGCAGCCGAGCAGGGGGCAGTGACACCGGGGAGCTGTTTTTT. Amino acid sequence: CASSRAGGSDTGELFF.

The chain carries TRBV2 and TRBJ2-3; D is tentatively TRBD1 or TRBD2 (6 bases each). Trimming left V 5 bases short and J 3 bases short, with 18 bases between. Germline CDR1 reads SNHLY; CDR2 reads FYNNEI. CDR3 length: 16 amino acids. As DNA, the CDR3 is TGTGCCAGCAGTCGACCGGGGGCGATTCGAACAGATACGCAGTATTTT. Translated, it gives CASSRPGAIRTDTQYF.

The V and J genes are TRBV2 and TRBJ1-2; D is perhaps TRBD1 (5 bases). The germline V gene encodes CDR1 SNHLY and CDR2 FYNNEI. V lost 8 bases and J lost 7, with 17 bases in between. This CDR3 comprises 13 residues. The CDR3 loop reads CASGTMAVGGYTF. The CDR3 nucleotides are TGTGCCAGCGGGACCATGGCCGTAGGTGGCTACACCTTC.

In its sample, this clone was seen once. CDR3 loop: CAWRQGATEAFF. The CDR3 region has the DNA TGTGCCTGGAGACAGGGGGCCACTGAAGCTTTCTTT. This chain joins TRBV30 and TRBJ1-1; 9 bases match TRBD1. Germline V gene sequence: CDR1 GTSNPN, CDR2 SVGIG (reference sequence). J gave up 4 bases and V 3 bases, and 0 bases lay outside the gene matches. The CDR3 covers 12 residues.

The chain employs TRBV7-3 and TRBJ2-3; the D gene is possibly TRBD1 (6 bases). The CDR3 totals 16 residues. V gave up 5 bases and J gave up 7 bases, with 22 bases separating them. Germline assignment: CDR1 SGHTA and CDR2 FQGTGA. Here the CDR3 reads CASSRGHTGPMNTQYF. The CDR3 DNA is TGTGCCAGCAGCCGAGGGCATACAGGGCCCATGAATACGCAGTATTTT.

The chain uses TRBV5-1 and TRBJ2-3, with 15 bases aligning to TRBD2. Per the germline V gene, CDR1 is SGHRS and CDR2 is YFSETQ. The CDR3 extends over 17 amino acids. V trimming: 5 bases; J trimming: 4 bases; junction bases outside the gene matches: 8. The CDR3 nucleotides read TGCGCCAGCAGGACGGGACTAGCGGGGGGTGGCGCAGATACGCAGTATTTT. It codes for CASRTGLAGGGADTQYF.

J is TRBJ2-7 and V is TRBV28; D may match TRBD1 or TRBD2 (5 bases each). The V and J ends lost 9 bases and 6 bases respectively, with 24 bases between them. CDR1 and CDR2 (germline): MDHEN, SYDVKM. The CDR3 has 15 residues. As DNA, the CDR3 is TGTGCCAGTCAGAGTCCGGGTCAGAGGGGTGTCGAGCAGTACTTC. Protein sequence: CASQSPGQRGVEQYF.

This clone was detected a few times. The chain links TRBV27 to TRBJ2-6, with TRBD1 as a possible D gene (6 bases). This CDR3 is 18 amino acids long. V dropped 3 bases and J dropped 0 bases, with 15 bases sitting between them. The V gene's germline CDR1 is MNHEY and CDR2 SMNVEV (reference sequence). CDR3 sequence (DNA): TGTGCCAGCAGTTTCGACAGGAACAAGAGCTCTGGGGCCAACGTCCTGACTTTC. Its translation is CASSFDRNKSSGANVLTF.

The rearrangement uses TRBV6-5 and TRBJ1-2, with D perhaps TRBD1 (6 bases). The CDR3 sequence is 14 residues long. Germline values: CDR1 MNHEY, CDR2 SVGAGI. V lost 6 bases to trimming and J lost 4 bases, with 15 bases between them. This CDR3 reads CASREGGRIYGYTF. CDR3 nucleotide sequence: TGTGCCAGCAGGGAAGGGGGGCGGATCTATGGCTACACCTTC.

The gene calls are TRBV7-3 and TRBJ2-2; D is unclear. V was cut by 6 bases and J by 4 bases, with 12 bases left in between. The length of the CDR3 is 14 residues. Germline V gene lookup returns CDR1 SGHTA and CDR2 FQGTGA. DNA of the CDR3: TGTGCCAGCAGTCTGAACCCTAGCACCGGGGAGCTGTTTTTT. Translation: CASSLNPSTGELFF. Supplemented by reference TRBV7-3 and TRBJ2-2, the full variable domain reads GAGVSQTPSNKVTEKGKYVELRCDPISGHTALYWYRQSLGQGPEFLIYFQGTGAADDSGLPNDRFFAVRPEGSVSTLKIQRTERGDSAVYLCASSLNPSTGELFFGEGSRLTVL.

V usage is TRBV15 and J usage is TRBJ2-3, with 9 bases matching TRBD2. V shed 1 base, J shed 2 bases, and the junction held 13 bases outside the gene matches. Per the germline V gene, CDR1 is LNHNV and CDR2 is YYDKDF (reference sequence). The CDR3 runs to 19 residues. The CDR3 nucleotides are TGTGCCACCAGCAGAGGGGCGGGGGGGCCCCAGGGCCTCACAGATACGCAGTATTTT. Translated, it gives CATSRGAGGPQGLTDTQYF.

V gene TRBV29-1 combines with J gene TRBJ2-4; D is possibly TRBD2 (7 bases). CDR3 length: 15 residues. V lost 4 bases and J lost 0, with 13 bases in between. In germline, CDR1 is SQVTM, CDR2 ANQGSEA. CDR3 DNA sequence: TGCAGCGTTGGAGGGGGGGGCCTAGCCAAAAACATTCAGTACTTC. It translates to CSVGGGGLAKNIQYF.

The chain carries TRBV5-4 and TRBJ2-2, with TRBD1 as a possible D gene (6 bases). CDR1 is SGHNT and CDR2 is YYREEE in the germline V gene (reference sequence). CDR3 size: 14 residues. V lost 4 bases, J lost 5 bases, and 12 bases lay in between. CDR3 protein: CASSPTGRTGELFF. DNA of the CDR3: TGTGCCAGCAGCCCGACAGGACGGACCGGGGAGCTGTTTTTT.

The V and J genes are TRBV27 and TRBJ1-6; possible D gene TRBD1, 6 bases. Germline CDR1 reads MNHEY; CDR2 reads SMNVEV (reference sequence). The ends were cut back, 3 bases at V and 0 bases at J, with 15 bases in the middle. This CDR3 comprises 18 residues. CDR3: CASSFFFQGSSYNSPLHF. The CDR3 nucleotides read TGTGCCAGCAGTTTCTTCTTTCAGGGGAGCTCCTATAATTCACCCCTCCACTTT.

The rearrangement uses TRBV11-2 and TRBJ2-2, with TRBD2 as a possible D gene (7 bases). The CDR3 is 18 residues long. V was pared by 4 bases and J by 0 bases, with 18 bases between. Germline values: CDR1 SGHAT, CDR2 FQNNGV. The chain's CDR3 is CASSSRGGGGANTGELFF. The CDR3 DNA reads TGTGCCAGCAGCTCCCGGGGAGGCGGGGGCGCGAACACCGGGGAGCTGTTTTTT.

The genes are TRBV7-9 and TRBJ2-3; 7 bases line up with TRBD1. V was clipped by 5 bases and J by 0 bases; unmatched bases: 5. This CDR3 contains 15 residues. The V gene's germline CDR1 is SEHNR and CDR2 FQNEAQ (reference sequence). The CDR3 nucleotides read TGTGCCAGCAGCCCGTGGACAGGCAGCACAGATACGCAGTATTTT. Residues: CASSPWTGSTDTQYF.

This sequence joins TRBV18 and TRBJ2-2, with 9 nucleotides matching TRBD1. The germline V gene has CDR1 KGHSH and CDR2 LQKENI. This CDR3 contains 16 residues. Germline trimming cut 3 bases from V and 7 bases from J; bases unmatched to any gene: 9. The CDR3 nucleotides are TGTGCCAGCTCACCCACCGGGACAGGGTCGATCGGGGAGCTGTTTTTT. It translates to CASSPTGTGSIGELFF.

To note about this clone: This same CDR3 is encoded by further DNA sequences in the sample. This chain uses TRBV18 with TRBJ1-1, with unresolved D. CDR1 and CDR2 (germline): KGHSH, LQKENI. The V end lost 3 bases, the J end lost 5 bases, and 7 bases lay between the germline ends. This CDR3 comprises 12 residues. The CDR3 here is CASSPQDTEAFF. In nucleotides, the CDR3 is TGTGCCAGCTCACCTCAGGATACTGAAGCTTTCTTT. Variable domain in full (rest from reference TRBV18 and TRBJ1-1): NAGVMQNPRHLVRRRGQEARLRCSPMKGHSHVYWYRQLPEEGLKFMVYLQKENIIDESGMPKERFSAEFPKEGPSILRIQQVVRGDSAAYFCASSPQDTEAFFGQGTRLTVV.